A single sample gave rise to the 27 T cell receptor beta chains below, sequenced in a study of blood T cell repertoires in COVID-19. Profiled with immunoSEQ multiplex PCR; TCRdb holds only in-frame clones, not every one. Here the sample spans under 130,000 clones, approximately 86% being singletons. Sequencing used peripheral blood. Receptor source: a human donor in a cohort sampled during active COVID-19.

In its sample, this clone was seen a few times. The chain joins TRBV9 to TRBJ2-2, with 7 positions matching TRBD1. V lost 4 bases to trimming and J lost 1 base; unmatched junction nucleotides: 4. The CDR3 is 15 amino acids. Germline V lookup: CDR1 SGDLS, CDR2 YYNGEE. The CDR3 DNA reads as TGTGCCAGCAGCACTCGGACAGGGAACACCGGGGAGCTGTTTTTT. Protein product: CASSTRTGNTGELFF.

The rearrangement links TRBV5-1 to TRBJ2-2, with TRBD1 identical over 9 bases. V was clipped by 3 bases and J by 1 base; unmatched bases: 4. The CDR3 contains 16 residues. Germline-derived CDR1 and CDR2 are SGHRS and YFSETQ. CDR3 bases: TGCGCCAGCAGCTCCGGGACAGGGAGGAACACCGGGGAGCTGTTTTTT. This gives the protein CASSSGTGRNTGELFF.

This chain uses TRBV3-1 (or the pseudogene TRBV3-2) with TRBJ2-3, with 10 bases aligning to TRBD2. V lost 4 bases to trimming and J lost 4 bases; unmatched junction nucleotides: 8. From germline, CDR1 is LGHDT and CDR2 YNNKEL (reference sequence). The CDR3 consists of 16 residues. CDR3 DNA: TGTGCCAGCAGCCTAAGACTAGCGGGTTGGGCAGATACGCAGTATTTT. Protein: CASSLRLAGWADTQYF.

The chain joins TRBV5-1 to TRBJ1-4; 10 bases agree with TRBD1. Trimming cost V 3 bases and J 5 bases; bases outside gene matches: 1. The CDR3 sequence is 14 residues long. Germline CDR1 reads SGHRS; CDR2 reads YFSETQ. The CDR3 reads CASSSGQGNEKLFF. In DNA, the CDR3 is TGCGCCAGCAGCTCGGGACAGGGGAATGAAAAACTGTTTTTT.

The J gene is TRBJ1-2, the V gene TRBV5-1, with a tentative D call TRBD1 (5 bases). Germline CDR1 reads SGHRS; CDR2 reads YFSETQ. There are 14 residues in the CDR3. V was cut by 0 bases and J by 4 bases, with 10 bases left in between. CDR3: CASSLGQQTYGYTF. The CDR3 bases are TGCGCCAGCAGCTTGGGACAGCAGACCTATGGCTACACCTTC.

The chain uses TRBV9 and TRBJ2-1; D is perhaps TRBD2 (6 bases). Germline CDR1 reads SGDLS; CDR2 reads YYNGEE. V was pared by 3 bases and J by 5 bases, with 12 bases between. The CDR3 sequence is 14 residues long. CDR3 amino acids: CASSAGDVDNEQFF. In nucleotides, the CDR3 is TGTGCCAGCAGCGCGGGGGACGTTGACAATGAGCAGTTCTTC. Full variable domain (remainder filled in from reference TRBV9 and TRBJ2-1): DSGVTQTPKHLITATGQRVTLRCSPRSGDLSVYWYQQSLDQGLQFLIQYYNGEERAKGNILERFSAQQFPDLHSELNLSSLELGDSALYFCASSAGDVDNEQFFGPGTRLTVL.

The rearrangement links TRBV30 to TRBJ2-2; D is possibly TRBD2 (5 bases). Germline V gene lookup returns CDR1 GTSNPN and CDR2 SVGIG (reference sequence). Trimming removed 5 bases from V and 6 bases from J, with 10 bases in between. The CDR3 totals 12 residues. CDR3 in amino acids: CAWGGRAGELFF. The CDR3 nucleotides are TGTGCCTGGGGAGGTCGAGCCGGGGAGCTGTTTTTT.

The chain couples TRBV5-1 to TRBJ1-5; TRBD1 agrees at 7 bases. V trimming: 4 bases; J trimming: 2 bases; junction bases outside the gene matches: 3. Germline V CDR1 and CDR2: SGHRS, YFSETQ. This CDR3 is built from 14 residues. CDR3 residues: CASSQTGGNQPQHF. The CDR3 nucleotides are TGCGCCAGCAGCCAAACAGGGGGCAATCAGCCCCAGCATTTT.

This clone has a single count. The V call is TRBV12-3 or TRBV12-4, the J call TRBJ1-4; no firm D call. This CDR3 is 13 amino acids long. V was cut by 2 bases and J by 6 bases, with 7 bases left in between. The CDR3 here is CASSLSPDEKLFF. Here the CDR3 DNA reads TGTGCCAGCAGTTTAAGCCCGGATGAAAAACTGTTTTTT.

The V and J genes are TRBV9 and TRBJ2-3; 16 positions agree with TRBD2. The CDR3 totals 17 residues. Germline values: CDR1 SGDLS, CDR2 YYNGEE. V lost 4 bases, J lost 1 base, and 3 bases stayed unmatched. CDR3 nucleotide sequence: TGTGCCAGCAGCAAGGGACTAGCGGGAGGGCGCACAGATACGCAGTATTTT. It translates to CASSKGLAGGRTDTQYF.

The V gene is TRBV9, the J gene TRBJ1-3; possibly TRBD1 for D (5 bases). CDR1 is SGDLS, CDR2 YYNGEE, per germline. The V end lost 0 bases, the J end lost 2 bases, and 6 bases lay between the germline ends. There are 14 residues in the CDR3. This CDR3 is CASSVAGPGNTIYF. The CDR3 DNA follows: TGTGCCAGCAGCGTAGCAGGGCCTGGAAACACCATATATTTT.

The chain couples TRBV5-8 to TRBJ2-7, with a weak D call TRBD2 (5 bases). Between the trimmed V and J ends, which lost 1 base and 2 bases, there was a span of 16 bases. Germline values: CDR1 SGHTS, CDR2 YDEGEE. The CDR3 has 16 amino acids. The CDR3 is CASSLTYERRPYEQYF. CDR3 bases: TGTGCCAGCAGCTTGACGTACGAGCGGAGACCCTACGAGCAGTACTTC.

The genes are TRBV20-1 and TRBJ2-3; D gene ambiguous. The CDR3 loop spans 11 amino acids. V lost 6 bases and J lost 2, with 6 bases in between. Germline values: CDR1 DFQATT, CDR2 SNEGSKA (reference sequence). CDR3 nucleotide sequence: TGCAGTGCCCCTTTCACAGATACGCAGTATTTT. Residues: CSAPFTDTQYF.

Written as DNA, the CDR3 is TGCGCCAGCAGCTTGTTGAGGGGAGGGGATACGCAGTATTTT. Translating it yields CASSLLRGGDTQYF. The V gene is TRBV5-1, the J gene TRBJ2-3, with 7 bases identical to TRBD2. The CDR3 consists of 14 residues. V was clipped by 1 base and J by 6 bases; unmatched bases: 5. Germline assignment: CDR1 SGHRS and CDR2 YFSETQ.

The CDR3 region is CASSNRTGNTEAFF. DNA of the CDR3: TGCGCCAGCAGCAACCGGACAGGGAACACTGAAGCTTTCTTT. V and J are TRBV5-1 and TRBJ1-1, with 7 nucleotides matching TRBD1. The CDR3 is made up of 14 amino acids. Germline V CDR1 and CDR2: SGHRS, YFSETQ. Unmatched junction bases numbered 4, after V lost 4 bases and J lost 1 base.

For the CDR3, the DNA is TGTGCCAGCAGCTCGACAGCGGGAGGGCAGGAGACCCAGTACTTC. Protein product: CASSSTAGGQETQYF. The V gene is TRBV7-2, the J gene TRBJ2-5; 10 bases are a match to TRBD2. There are 15 residues in the CDR3. V gave up 4 bases and J gave up 5 bases; unmatched junction bases: 7. Germline CDR1 and CDR2: SGHTA and FQGNSA.

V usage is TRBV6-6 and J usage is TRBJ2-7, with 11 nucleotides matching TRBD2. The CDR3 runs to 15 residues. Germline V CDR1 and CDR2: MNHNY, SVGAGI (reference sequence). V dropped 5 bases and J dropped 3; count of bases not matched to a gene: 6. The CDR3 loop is CASSPLAGAGYEQYF. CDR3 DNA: TGTGCCAGCAGTCCACTAGCGGGAGCGGGCTACGAGCAGTACTTC.

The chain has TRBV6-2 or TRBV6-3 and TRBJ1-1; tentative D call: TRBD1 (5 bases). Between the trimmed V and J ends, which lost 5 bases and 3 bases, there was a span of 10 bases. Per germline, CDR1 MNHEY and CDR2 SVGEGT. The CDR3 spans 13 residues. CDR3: CASSLGTYTEAFF. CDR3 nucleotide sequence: TGTGCCAGCAGTCTGGGGACTTACACTGAAGCTTTCTTT.

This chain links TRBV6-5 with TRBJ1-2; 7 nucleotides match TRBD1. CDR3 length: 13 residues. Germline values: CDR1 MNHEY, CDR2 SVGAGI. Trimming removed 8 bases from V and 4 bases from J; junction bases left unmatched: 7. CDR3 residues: CASGRDSGYGYTF. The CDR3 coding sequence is TGTGCCAGCGGTAGGGACAGTGGCTATGGCTACACCTTC.

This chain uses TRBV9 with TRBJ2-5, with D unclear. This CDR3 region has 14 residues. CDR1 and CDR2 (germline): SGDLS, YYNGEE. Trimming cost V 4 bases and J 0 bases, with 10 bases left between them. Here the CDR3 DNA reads TGTGCCAGCAGCCCCCACTTAGACCAAGAGACCCAGTACTTC. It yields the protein CASSPHLDQETQYF.

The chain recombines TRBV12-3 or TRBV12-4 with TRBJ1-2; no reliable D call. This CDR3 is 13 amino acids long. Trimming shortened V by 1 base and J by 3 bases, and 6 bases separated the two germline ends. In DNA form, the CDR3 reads TGTGCCAGCAGTTTAGACAGCTACTATGGCTACACCTTC. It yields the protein CASSLDSYYGYTF.

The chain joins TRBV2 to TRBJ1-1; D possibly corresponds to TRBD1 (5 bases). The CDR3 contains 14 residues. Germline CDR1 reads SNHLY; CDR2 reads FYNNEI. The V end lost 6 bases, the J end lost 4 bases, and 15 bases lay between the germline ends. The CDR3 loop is CASRSTDVGTEAFF. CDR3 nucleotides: TGTGCCAGCAGATCGACAGATGTGGGCACTGAAGCTTTCTTT.

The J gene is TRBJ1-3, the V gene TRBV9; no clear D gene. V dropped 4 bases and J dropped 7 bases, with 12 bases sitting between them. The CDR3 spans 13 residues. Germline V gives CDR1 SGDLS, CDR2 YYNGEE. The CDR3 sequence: CASSPRPGNTIYF. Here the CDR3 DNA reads TGTGCCAGCAGCCCCCGCCCCGGGAACACCATATATTTT.

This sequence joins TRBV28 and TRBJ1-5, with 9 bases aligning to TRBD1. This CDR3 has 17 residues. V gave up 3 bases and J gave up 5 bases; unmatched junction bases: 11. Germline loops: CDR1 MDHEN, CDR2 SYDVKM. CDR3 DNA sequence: TGTGCCAGCAGTTTCAAGGCTGACAGGGGGTGGGATCAGCCCCAGCATTTT. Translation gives CASSFKADRGWDQPQHF.

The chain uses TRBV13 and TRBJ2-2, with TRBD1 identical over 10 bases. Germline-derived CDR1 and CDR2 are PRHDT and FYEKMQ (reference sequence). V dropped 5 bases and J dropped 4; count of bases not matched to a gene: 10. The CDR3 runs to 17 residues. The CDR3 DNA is TGTGCCAGCAGCATAAGACGGGACAGGGGCAGCACCGGGGAGCTGTTTTTT. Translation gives CASSIRRDRGSTGELFF.

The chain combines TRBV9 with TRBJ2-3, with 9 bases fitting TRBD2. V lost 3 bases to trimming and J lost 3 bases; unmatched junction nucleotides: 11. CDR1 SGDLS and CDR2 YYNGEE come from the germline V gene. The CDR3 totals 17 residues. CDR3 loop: CASSGGHSGRGTDTQYF. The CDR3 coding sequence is TGTGCCAGCAGCGGAGGCCATAGCGGGAGAGGTACAGATACGCAGTATTTT. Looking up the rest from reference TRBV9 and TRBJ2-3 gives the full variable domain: DSGVTQTPKHLITATGQRVTLRCSPRSGDLSVYWYQQSLDQGLQFLIQYYNGEERAKGNILERFSAQQFPDLHSELNLSSLELGDSALYFCASSGGHSGRGTDTQYFGPGTRLTVL.

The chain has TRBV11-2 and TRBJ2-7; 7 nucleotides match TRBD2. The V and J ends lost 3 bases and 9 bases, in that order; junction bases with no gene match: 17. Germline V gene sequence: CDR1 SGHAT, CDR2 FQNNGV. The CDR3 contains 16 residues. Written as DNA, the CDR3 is TGTGCCAGCAGCTTTGTTCGCGGAGGGCGGGGGAAGACGCAGTACTTC. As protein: CASSFVRGGRGKTQYF.